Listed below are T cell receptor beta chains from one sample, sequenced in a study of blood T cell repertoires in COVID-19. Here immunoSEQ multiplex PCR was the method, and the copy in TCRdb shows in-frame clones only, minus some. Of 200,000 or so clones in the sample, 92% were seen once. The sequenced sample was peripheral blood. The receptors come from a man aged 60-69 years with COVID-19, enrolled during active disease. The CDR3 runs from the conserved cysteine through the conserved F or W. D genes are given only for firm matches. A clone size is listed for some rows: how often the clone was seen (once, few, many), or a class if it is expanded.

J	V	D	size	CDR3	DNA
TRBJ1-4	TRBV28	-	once	CASSFVPNEKLFF	TGTGCCAGCAGTTTCGTCCCCAATGAAAAACTGTTTTTT
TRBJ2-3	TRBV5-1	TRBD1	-	CASSLLTGAADTQYF	TGCGCCAGCAGCCTTCTGACAGGGGCGGCAGATACGCAGTATTTT
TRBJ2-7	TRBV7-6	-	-	CASSLDRGASYEQYF	TGTGCCAGCAGCTTAGATCGTGGAGCTTCCTACGAGCAGTACTTC
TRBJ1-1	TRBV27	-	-	CASRNTGNTEAFF	TGTGCCAGCAGAAATACAGGAAACACTGAAGCTTTCTTT
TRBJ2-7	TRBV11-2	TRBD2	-	CASSLGRGGSFYEQYF	TGTGCCAGCAGCTTAGGGCGGGGGGGTTCCTTTTACGAGCAGTACTTC
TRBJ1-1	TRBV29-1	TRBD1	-	CSARQGGDTEAFF	TGCAGCGCCAGACAGGGAGGAGACACTGAAGCTTTCTTT
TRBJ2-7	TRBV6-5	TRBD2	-	CASSYSGLAASYEQYF	TGTGCCAGCAGTTACTCGGGCCTAGCGGCATCCTACGAGCAGTACTTC
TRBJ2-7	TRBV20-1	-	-	CSATIQREQYF	TGCAGTGCTACAATCCAGCGTGAGCAGTACTTC
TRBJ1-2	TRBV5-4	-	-	CASSLRGEGYYGYTF	TGTGCCAGCAGCCTCCGGGGGGAGGGGTACTATGGCTACACCTTC
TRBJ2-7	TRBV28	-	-	CASKSGGSYEQYF	TGTGCCAGCAAGAGCGGCGGATCCTACGAGCAGTACTTC
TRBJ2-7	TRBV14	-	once	CASSQGGFSYEQYF	TGTGCCAGCAGCCAAGGAGGGTTCTCCTACGAGCAGTACTTC
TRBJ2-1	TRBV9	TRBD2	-	CASSARQGGVYNEQFF	TGTGCCAGCAGCGCCCGGCAGGGAGGGGTTTACAATGAGCAGTTCTTC
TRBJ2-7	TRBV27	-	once	CASSLVPSRSYYEQYF	TGTGCCAGCAGTTTAGTCCCTAGTAGATCTTACTACGAGCAGTACTTC
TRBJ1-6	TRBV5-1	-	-	CASSFDSNRATNSPLHF	TGCGCCAGCAGCTTTGATAGTAACCGAGCCACTAATTCACCCCTCCACTTT
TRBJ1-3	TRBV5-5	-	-	CASSFVLQGRSNTIYF	TGTGCCAGCAGCTTCGTGCTACAGGGCCGTTCTAACACCATATATTTT
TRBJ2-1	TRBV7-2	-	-	CASSAGSLRNEQFF	TGTGCCAGCAGTGCGGGGTCCTTAAGAAATGAGCAGTTCTTC
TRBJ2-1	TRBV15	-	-	CATSRGNGGPTNEQFF	TGTGCCACCAGCAGGGGTAACGGGGGACCCACGAATGAGCAGTTCTTC
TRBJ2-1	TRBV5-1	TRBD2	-	CASSSSGRNEQFF	TGCGCCAGCAGCTCGAGCGGGAGGAATGAGCAGTTCTTC
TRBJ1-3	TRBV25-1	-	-	CASSDRTLGNTIYF	TGTGCCAGCAGTGACAGGACACTTGGAAACACCATATATTTT
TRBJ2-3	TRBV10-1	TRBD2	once	CASSESAGGTDTQYF	TGCGCCAGCAGTGAGTCGGCGGGGGGAACAGATACGCAGTATTTT
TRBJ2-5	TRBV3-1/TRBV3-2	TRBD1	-	CASSPERGLYETQYF	TGTGCCAGCAGCCCAGAGAGGGGGCTGTATGAGACCCAGTACTTC
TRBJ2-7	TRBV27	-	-	CASRSVRYEQYF	TGTGCCAGCAGGTCAGTTCGCTACGAGCAGTACTTC
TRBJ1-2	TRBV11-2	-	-	CASSPGVRSGNYGYTF	TGTGCCAGCAGCCCAGGGGTTCGGAGTGGAAACTATGGCTACACCTTC
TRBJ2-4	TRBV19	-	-	CASSQVGNIQYF	TGTGCCAGTAGCCAGGTGGGAAACATTCAGTACTTC
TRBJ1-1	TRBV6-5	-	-	CASSYRGRGMNTEAFF	TGTGCCAGCAGTTACAGGGGCAGGGGCATGAACACTGAAGCTTTCTTT
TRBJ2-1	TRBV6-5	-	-	CASRGGLFTYNEQFF	TGTGCCAGCAGGGGGGGGCTCTTTACCTACAATGAGCAGTTCTTC
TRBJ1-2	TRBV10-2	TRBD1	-	CASSGQVDGYTF	TGCGCCAGCAGCGGACAGGTCGATGGCTACACCTTC
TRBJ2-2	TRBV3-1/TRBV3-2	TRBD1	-	CASSQGGQGIANTGELFF	TGTGCCAGCAGCCAAGGGGGACAGGGGATCGCGAACACCGGGGAGCTGTTTTTT
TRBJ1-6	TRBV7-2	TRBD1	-	CASSLRRGDSPLHF	TGTGCCAGCAGCTTACGCAGGGGGGATTCACCCCTCCACTTT
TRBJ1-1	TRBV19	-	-	CASSGTGGSNTEAFF	TGTGCCAGTAGTGGGACGGGGGGGTCGAACACTGAAGCTTTCTTT
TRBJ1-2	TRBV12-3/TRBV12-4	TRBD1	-	CASNLQGGNGYTF	TGTGCCAGCAACCTACAGGGGGGAAATGGCTACACCTTC
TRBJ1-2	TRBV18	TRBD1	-	CASSPPTPVAGGGGYTF	TGTGCCAGCTCACCACCAACCCCGGTGGCAGGGGGTGGTGGCTACACCTTC
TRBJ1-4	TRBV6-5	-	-	CASSWGPTTNEKLFF	TGTGCCAGCTCCTGGGGGCCAACAACTAATGAAAAACTGTTTTTT
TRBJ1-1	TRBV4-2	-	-	CASSQVGQRTNTEAFF	TGTGCCAGCAGCCAAGTGGGACAAAGAACGAACACTGAAGCTTTCTTT
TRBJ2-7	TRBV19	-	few	CASSIAGSAVHEQYF	TGTGCCAGTAGTATAGCCGGGTCGGCAGTCCACGAGCAGTACTTC
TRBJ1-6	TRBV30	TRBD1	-	CAWKGAPSSYNSPLHF	TGTGCCTGGAAGGGGGCGCCGAGCTCCTATAATTCACCCCTCCACTTT
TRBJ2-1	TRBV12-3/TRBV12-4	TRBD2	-	CASTFRREGRKFF	TGTGCCAGCACCTTTCGGCGGGAGGGACGCAAGTTCTTC
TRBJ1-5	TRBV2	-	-	CASSQGIGQPQHF	TGTGCCAGCAGTCAGGGGATTGGACAGCCCCAGCATTTT
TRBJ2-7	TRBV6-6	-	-	CASSYDFEQYF	TGTGCCAGCAGTTACGACTTCGAGCAGTACTTC
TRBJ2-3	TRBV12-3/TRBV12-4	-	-	CASSDTTTDTQYF	TGTGCCAGCAGCGACACGACCACAGATACGCAGTATTTT
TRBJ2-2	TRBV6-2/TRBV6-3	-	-	CASSPDTGELFF	TGTGCCAGCAGTCCCGACACCGGGGAGCTGTTTTTT
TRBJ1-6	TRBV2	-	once	CAHTSGQYNSPLHF	TGTGCCCATACATCCGGACAGTATAATTCACCCCTCCACTTT
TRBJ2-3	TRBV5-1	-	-	CASSLDESAGASTDTQYF	TGCGCCAGCAGCTTGGATGAATCGGCGGGTGCTAGCACAGATACGCAGTATTTT
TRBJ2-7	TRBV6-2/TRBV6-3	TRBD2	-	CASSYFLTSGTTFYEQYF	TGTGCCAGCAGTTACTTCTTGACTAGCGGGACCACTTTTTACGAGCAGTACTTC
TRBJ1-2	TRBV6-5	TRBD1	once	CASRADRANYGYTF	TGTGCCAGCAGAGCAGACAGGGCTAACTATGGCTACACCTTC
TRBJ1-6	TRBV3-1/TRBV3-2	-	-	CASSQSTNSPLHF	TGTGCCAGCAGCCAGTCCACAAATTCACCCCTCCACTTT
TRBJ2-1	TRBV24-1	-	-	CATSDPFSGDGLYNEQFF	TGTGCCACCAGTGATCCCTTTTCAGGGGACGGGCTTTACAATGAGCAGTTCTTC
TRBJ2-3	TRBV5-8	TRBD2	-	CASSGPSGVTTDTQYF	TGTGCCAGCAGCGGGCCTAGCGGGGTCACCACAGATACGCAGTATTTT
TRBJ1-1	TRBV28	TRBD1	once	CASRLTGGTEAFF	TGTGCCAGCAGGTTGACAGGGGGCACTGAAGCTTTCTTT
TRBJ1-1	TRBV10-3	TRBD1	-	CAIRKQGENTEAFF	TGTGCCATCAGGAAACAGGGGGAGAACACTGAAGCTTTCTTT
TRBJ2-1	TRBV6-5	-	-	CASRRIDEQFF	TGTGCCAGCAGAAGAATAGATGAGCAGTTCTTC
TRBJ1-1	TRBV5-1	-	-	CASSLGVAKINTEAFF	TGCGCCAGCAGCTTGGGGGTAGCGAAAATTAACACTGAAGCTTTCTTT
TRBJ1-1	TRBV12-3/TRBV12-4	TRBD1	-	CASSRAQGAQAFF	TGTGCCAGCAGCCGCGCTCAGGGGGCCCAAGCTTTCTTT
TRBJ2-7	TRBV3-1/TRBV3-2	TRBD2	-	CASSWTSGDRYEQYF	TGTGCCAGCAGCTGGACTAGCGGGGATCGGTACGAGCAGTACTTC
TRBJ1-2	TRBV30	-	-	CAWSDTYDSQILNYGYTF	TGTGCCTGGAGTGATACTTACGACAGCCAAATACTTAACTATGGCTACACCTTC
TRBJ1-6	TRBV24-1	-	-	CATSLPPPAGYHNSPLHF	TGTGCCACCAGCCTACCCCCCCCGGCAGGGTACCATAATTCACCCCTCCACTTT
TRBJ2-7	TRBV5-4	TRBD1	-	CASSLAGQGRYEQYF	TGTGCCAGCAGCTTGGCCGGACAGGGTCGCTACGAGCAGTACTTC